The 2 T cell receptor beta chains given below trace back to one sample, sequenced in a study of T cell repertoires in cytomegalovirus infection. Antigen specificity for these receptors is unknown. TCRdb re-derived calls from the reads in MiXCR, one entry per CDR3 protein. This sample has 830,000 or so distinct CDR3 sequences, with 32% found just once. Source: cultured CD8+ T cells from PBMCs, taken from culture after CMV antigen stimulation. These receptors were collected from a human donor in good health (CMV status not recorded). Some clones in this sample may be carry-over from other donors' samples.

The V and J genes are TRBV27 and TRBJ1-2; D gene ambiguous. The CDR3 covers 14 residues. Germline assignment: CDR1 MNHEY and CDR2 SMNVEV (reference sequence). Deletions cut 8 bases from V and 4 bases from J, with 17 bases between. CDR3 nucleotide sequence: TGTGCCAGCGGACCCTCGGGCCGAGGCTATGGCTACACCTTC. Its translation: CASGPSGRGYGYTF.

In regard to this clonotype: This sequence may be a read error, since a much larger clone differs from it by one base. The final CDR3 position lacks the conserved phenylalanine or tryptophan, pointing to a likely read error. The genes are TRBV7-6 and TRBJ2-3; possible D gene TRBD2, 5 bases. Trimming took off 4 bases at V and 2 bases at J, with 13 bases between the two ends. Per the germline V gene, CDR1 is SGHVS and CDR2 is FNYEAQ. The CDR3 loop spans 15 amino acids. For the CDR3, the DNA is TGTGCCAGCAGCTCCACCAGCGGACCCACAGATACGCAGTATTCT. Translating gives CASSSTSGPTDTQYS.